Detailed here is one T cell receptor beta chain. The clone's antigen remains unknown. Within one base of it there is no much larger clone, and no base qualities were kept. Library method: the immunoSEQ multiplex PCR assay. Adaptive Biotechnologies carried out high-throughput TCR-beta CDR3 sequencing of genomic DNA for most patients. As for the authors' bioinformatics: Adaptive's ImmunoSEQ software was the source of the TCR sequencing data for 18 patients, while a few other patients were processed with MiXCR and VDJtools. Because the origin of CDR3 nucleotide sequences shared between donor and recipient could not be assigned, those sequences were removed. Alloreactive clones required at least 2-fold expansion over unstimulated cells and minimum CFSE-low frequency of 0.002% (template counts) or 0.001% (read counts). Clones detected in sequenced pre-transplant spleen, lymph node, or MLR CFSE-low populations of the donor or recipient were defined as mappable. The cumulative frequency of alloreactive clones was calculated as a percentage of all sequences, weighted by copy number. Entries here come from immuneACCESS through TCRdb and include only in-frame sequences with V and J called. Some clones fail to appear in such tables; in the studies checked, an unresolved V gene covers under half of the shortfall, and the cause of the remainder is unknown. D and trimming come from the DNA, and the V and J calls and clone size come from that table. In all, the sample holds just under 100,000 clones, and about nine tenths of those were seen once. The ten largest clones add up to 15% to 20% of the sample.

This sample was included in a study of graft-versus-host responses after intestinal transplantation (dated by TCRdb to the early 2020s). About the full investigation: The transplants that recipients got were multivisceral, liver-intestinal, or isolated intestinal. The cohort enrolled around 25 intestinal transplant recipients including one retransplant, and a few patients lacking pretransplant specimens were excluded. Samples from a few later patients were sequenced in-house on an Illumina MiSeq with MiXCR processing rather than by the commercial service. After intestinal transplantation, graft-versus-host and host-versus-graft alloreactive T cell clones in the graft, circulation and bone marrow were tracked using bulk TCR-beta CDR3 sequencing. Alloreactive clones were identified by sequencing pre-transplant mixed lymphocyte reaction products and comparing them with unstimulated pre-transplant donor and recipient T cells. Every recipient was given anti-thymocyte globulin induction, then maintenance tacrolimus and steroids for approximately 3 years. A peak of at least 4% donor T cells among recipient peripheral blood mononuclear cells was the definition used for donor T cell macrochimerism.

The paper's findings and limits, for the study overall: GvH clones turned up in recipient bone marrow, with some appearing earlier in ileal mucosa or blood, a pattern consistent with an intestinal mucosal origin. In the allografts of patients with donor T cell macrochimerism, GvH to HvG T cell clonal ratios were high. Early after transplant, peak levels of circulating GvH clones were associated with declines in HvG clones. Conclusions were limited by the relatively low number and heterogeneity of intestinal transplant patients.

In the first month after transplant, blood samples were collected up to 4 times, and after that at least monthly when available. The V and J ends are trimmed by 0 bases and 4 bases, leaving 17 bases between them. Reading the germline V gene gives CDR1 SGDLS and CDR2 YYNGEE. From its cysteine to its phenylalanine, the CDR3 spans 18 amino acids. The DNA shown is the 54-base CDR3, in frame from base 1. Sequencing was performed on PBMCs, taken 450 to 480 days after intestinal transplant. The receptor chain draws on TRBV9 and TRBJ2-6; a tentative D match to TRBD1 spans 5 bases. This receptor was identified in a human patient who received an intestinal transplant, so some T cells may come from the graft donor. DNA sequence: TGTGCCAGCAGCGTAGTAGCAGGGATCCTTCCCGGGGCCAACGTCCTGACTTTC. This yields the protein CASSVVAGILPGANVLTF.